This TCR beta chain stems from a study of chemoradiotherapy in HPV16-positive cancers. Comment on this clone: The antigen remains unidentified.

Looked up from germline, CDR1 is LNHDA and CDR2 is SQIVND (reference sequence). J lost 1 base, V lost 2 bases, and 9 bases had no gene match. The CDR3 length is 18 residues. Assay: immunoSEQ multiplex PCR; the TCRdb copy retains only in-frame clones and omits some. The table includes roughly 30,000 clones, roughly 90% detected once. Study-wide findings and caveats: Candidate HPV-specific clones and E7-related TCR motifs grew in tumor during treatment. Functional assays defining HPV-specific T cells used only two HPV16-positive patients. In HPV16-positive patients, HPV-responsive T-cell expansion tracked better recurrence-free survival.

Over chemoradiotherapy, repertoires were sampled more than once. This chain uses TRBV19 with TRBJ2-2; 8 bases align to TRBD1. This receptor was identified in a human donor with HPV-associated anogenital cancer. The sample in question was blood, obtained from a patient who underwent chemoradiotherapy. CDR3 coding DNA: TGTGCCAGTAGTATATGGTTCGGAGACAGGGGGAACACCGGGGAGCTGTTTTTT. Amino acids: CASSIWFGDRGNTGELFF.